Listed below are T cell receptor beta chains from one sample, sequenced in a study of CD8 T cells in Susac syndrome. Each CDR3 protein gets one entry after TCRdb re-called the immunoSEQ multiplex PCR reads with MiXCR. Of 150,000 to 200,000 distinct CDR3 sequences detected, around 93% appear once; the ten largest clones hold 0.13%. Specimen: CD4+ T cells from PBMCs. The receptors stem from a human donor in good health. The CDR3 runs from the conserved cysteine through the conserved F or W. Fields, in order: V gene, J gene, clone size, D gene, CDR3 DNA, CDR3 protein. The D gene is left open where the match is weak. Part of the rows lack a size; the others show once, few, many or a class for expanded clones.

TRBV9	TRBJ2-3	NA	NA	TGTGCCAGCCGTCAGGGACTCACAGATACGCAGTATTTT	CASRQGLTDTQYF
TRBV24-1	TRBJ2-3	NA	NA	TGTGCCACCAGTGAGGGTTGGGGACAAATCACAGATACGCAGTATTTT	CATSEGWGQITDTQYF
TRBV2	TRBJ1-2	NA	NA	TGTGCCAGCAGCCCGGACGGAGGGTATGGCTACACCTTC	CASSPDGGYGYTF
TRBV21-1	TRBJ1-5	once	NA	TGTGCCAGCAGCAAATTTGGCAGGGAGGCTCAGCCCCAGCATTTT	CASSKFGREAQPQHF
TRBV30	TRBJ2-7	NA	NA	TGTGCCTGGAGTTGGAGCTCCTACGAGCAGTACTTC	CAWSWSSYEQYF
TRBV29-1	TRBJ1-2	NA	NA	TGCAGCGTTGAAATCCCGACAGCGAACTATGGCTACACCTTC	CSVEIPTANYGYTF
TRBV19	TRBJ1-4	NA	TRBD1	TGTGCCAGTACCCAATCCAGGGGGCGCGAAGGTGAAAAACTGTTTTTT	CASTQSRGREGEKLFF
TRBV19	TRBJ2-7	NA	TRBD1	TGTGCCAGTAGTTGGACAGGTGAGAGCTCCTACGAGCAGTACTTC	CASSWTGESSYEQYF
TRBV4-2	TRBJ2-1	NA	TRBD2	TGTGCCAGCAGCCAAGATACTAGCGAGCCCTACAATGAGCAGTTCTTC	CASSQDTSEPYNEQFF
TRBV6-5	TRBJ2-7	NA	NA	TGTGCCAGCAGTCCCCCCAACAGGGCTTACGAGCAGTACTTC	CASSPPNRAYEQYF
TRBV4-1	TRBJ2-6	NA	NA	TGCGCCAGCAGCCAAGATTGGGAGGGGGTGCACGTCCTGACTTTC	CASSQDWEGVHVLTF
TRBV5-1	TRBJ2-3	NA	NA	TGCGCCAGCAGCTTGGCCGTGGGAGATACGCAGTATTTT	CASSLAVGDTQYF
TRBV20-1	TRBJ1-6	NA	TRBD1	TGCAGTGCTAGGCAAGGACAGGGCTATAATTCACCCCTCCACTTT	CSARQGQGYNSPLHF
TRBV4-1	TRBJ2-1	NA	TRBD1	TGCGCCAGCAGCCGGACCCTAGGGACAGGGGCCTACAATGAGCAGTTCTTC	CASSRTLGTGAYNEQFF
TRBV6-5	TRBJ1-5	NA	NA	TGTGCCAGCAGCTCAAATCATCAGACCGATCAGCCCCAGCATTTT	CASSSNHQTDQPQHF
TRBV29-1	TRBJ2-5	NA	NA	TGCAGCGTTGAAGACTACATTGACCCTGAGACCCAGTACTTC	CSVEDYIDPETQYF
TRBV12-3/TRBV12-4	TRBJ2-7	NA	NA	TGTGCCAGCAGTTTTAGGCGGGATTCCTACGAGCAGTACTTC	CASSFRRDSYEQYF
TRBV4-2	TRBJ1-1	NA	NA	TGTGCCAGCAGCCAAGATGGGGCAGACACTGAAGCTTTCTTT	CASSQDGADTEAFF
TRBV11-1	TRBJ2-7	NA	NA	TGTGCCAGCAGCTTAGTAGAAGGGCTCTACGAGCAGTACTTC	CASSLVEGLYEQYF
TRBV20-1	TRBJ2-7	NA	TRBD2	TGCAGTGCTCTGACTAGCGGGGGCTCCTACGAGCAGTACTTC	CSALTSGGSYEQYF
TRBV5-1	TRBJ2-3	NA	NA	TGCGCCAGCAGCTTGGAGAGGGGGACTTTCACAGATACGCAGTATTTT	CASSLERGTFTDTQYF
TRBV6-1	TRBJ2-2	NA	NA	TGTGCCAGCTTTGAAATACCGAACACCGGGGAGCTGTTTTTT	CASFEIPNTGELFF
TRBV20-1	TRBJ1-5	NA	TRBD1	TGCAGTGCACGGTCGGACAGGGTTCGACAGCCCCAGCATTTT	CSARSDRVRQPQHF
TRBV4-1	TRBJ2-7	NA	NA	TGCGCCAGCAGCCAAGCTTCTACCGGGACACATTACGAGCAGTACTTC	CASSQASTGTHYEQYF
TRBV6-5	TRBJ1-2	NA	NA	TGTGCCAGCGGACAACCTAACTATGGCTACACCTTC	CASGQPNYGYTF
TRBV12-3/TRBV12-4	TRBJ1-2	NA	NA	TGTGCCAGCAGTTTAATGGACAGCAACTATGGCTACACCTTC	CASSLMDSNYGYTF
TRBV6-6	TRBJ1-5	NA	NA	TGTGCCAGCAGTTCCTCCATGAGCCAGCCCCAGCATTTT	CASSSSMSQPQHF
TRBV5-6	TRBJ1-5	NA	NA	TGTGCCAGCAGCAAACGGGCCATAAATCAGCCCCAGCATTTT	CASSKRAINQPQHF
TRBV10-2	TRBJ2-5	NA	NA	TGCGCCAGCAGAATTACGGGGGAGACCCAGTACTTC	CASRITGETQYF
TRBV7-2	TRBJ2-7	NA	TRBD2	TGTGCCAGCAGCCGGACTAGCGGATACGAGCAGTACTTC	CASSRTSGYEQYF
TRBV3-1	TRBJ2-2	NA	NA	TGTGCCAGCAGCCAATCCCCCATGGCCGGGGAGCTGTTTTTT	CASSQSPMAGELFF
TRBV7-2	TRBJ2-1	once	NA	TGTGCCAGCAGACTTGACAACTACAATGAGCAGTTCTTC	CASRLDNYNEQFF
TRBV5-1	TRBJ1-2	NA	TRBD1	TGCGCCAGCCGTCCTACAGGGGATAACCGCTATGGCTACACCTTC	CASRPTGDNRYGYTF
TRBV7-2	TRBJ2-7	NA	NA	TGTGCCAGCAGCTTATCGTCAGCCCCCTCCTACGAGCAGTACTTC	CASSLSSAPSYEQYF
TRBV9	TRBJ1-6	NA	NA	TGTGCCAGCAGCGTAGGAGGCACGGCTAATTCACCCCTCCACTTT	CASSVGGTANSPLHF
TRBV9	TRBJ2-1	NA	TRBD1	TGTGCCAGCAGCGTAGCTGGGTCCGGGACAGGGGTGGGAAATGAGCAGTTCTTC	CASSVAGSGTGVGNEQFF
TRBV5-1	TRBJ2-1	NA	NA	TGCGCCAGCAACACGGGACTCTCGCTCAATGAGCAGTTCTTC	CASNTGLSLNEQFF
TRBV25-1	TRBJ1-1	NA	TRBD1	TGTGCCAGCACCGAGGACAGGGTTGCTGAAGCTTTCTTT	CASTEDRVAEAFF
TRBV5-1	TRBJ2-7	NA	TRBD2	TGCGCCAGCAACGCGGGACTAGCGGGGAGCCTCTTCTACTTC	CASNAGLAGSLFYF
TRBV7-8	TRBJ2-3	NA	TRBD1	TGTGCCAGCCAGGGGGCGCAGGTCACAGATACGCAGTATTTT	CASQGAQVTDTQYF
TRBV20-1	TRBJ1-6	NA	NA	TGCAGTGCTTCCCCGACCCCGGGGTCACCCCTCCACTTT	CSASPTPGSPLHF
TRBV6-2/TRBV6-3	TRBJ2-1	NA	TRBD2	TGTGCCAGCACCCGGGGGGGTTCCTACAATGAGCAGTTCTTC	CASTRGGSYNEQFF
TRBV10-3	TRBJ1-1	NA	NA	TGTGCCATCAGTGAGGAAGGTCGAAATGAAGCTTTCTTT	CAISEEGRNEAFF
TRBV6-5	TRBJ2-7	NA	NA	TGTGCCAGCAGGATTCGGACAGACACCTACGAGCAGTACTTC	CASRIRTDTYEQYF
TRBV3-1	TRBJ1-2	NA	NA	TGTGCCAGCAGCCAGGCCTATGGCTACACCTTC	CASSQAYGYTF
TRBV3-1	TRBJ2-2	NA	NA	TGTGCCAGCAGCCAGTCCGGGACAGGGACTAGGCTGTTTTTT	CASSQSGTGTRLFF
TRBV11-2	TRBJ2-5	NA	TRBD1	TGTGCCAGCAGCTTCACAGGGGGCATAGAGACCCAGTACTTC	CASSFTGGIETQYF